The next 5 T cell receptor beta chains were all read from a single sample in a study of T cells in women clearing cervical HPV infection. The method was immunoSEQ multiplex PCR; TCRdb's version includes in-frame clones alone and lacks a portion of them. Its table records about 34,000 clones. Sequenced sample: blood buffy coat. The receptor set was obtained from a woman between 18 and 69 years old with a cervical HPV16 infection that either progressed to CIN3+ or cleared (not recorded which).

To note about this clone: Read data end 3 residues before the CDR3 end; the end is taken from the germline J gene. This sequence joins TRBV5-4 and TRBJ2-7, with 11 positions matching TRBD2. Unmatched junction bases numbered 5, after V lost 0 bases and J lost 6 bases. The CDR3 totals 15 residues. Germline V lookup: CDR1 SGHNT, CDR2 YYREEE (reference sequence). This CDR3 reads CASSLDSGRAVEQYF. CDR3 DNA, as far as it was read: TGTGCCAGCAGCTTGGATAGCGGGAGGGCGGTCGAG.

Note on this clone: The read ends 3 residues before the CDR3 terminus; that terminus is restored from the germline J gene. The chain employs TRBV7-2 and TRBJ2-3, with D possibly matching TRBD1 (5 bases). Germline-derived CDR1 and CDR2 are SGHTA and FQGNSA. This CDR3 has 15 residues. This CDR3 reads CASSLGGRVGETQYF. The part of the CDR3 DNA that was read is TGTGCCAGCAGCTTAGGCGGCAGGGTTGGAGAGACG.

Worth noting for this clone: Read sequence stops 3 residues before the CDR3 end, and the germline J gene provides the missing end. The chain has TRBV5-1 and TRBJ2-2; 9 bases match TRBD1. The ends lost 5 bases at V and 4 bases at J; junction bases unmatched: 15. The length of the CDR3 is 18 residues. The germline V gene encodes CDR1 SGHRS and CDR2 YFSETQ. CDR3 DNA, as far as it was read: TGCGCCAGCAGGAGGACAGGGGCCCAAATAGCGGGCACCGGGGAG. Residues: CASRRTGAQIAGTGE. The complete CDR3 reads CASRRTGAQIAGTGELFF.

Comments on this clone: The DNA ends 3 residues before the CDR3 does, and the rest of the CDR3 is filled in from the germline J gene. The chain couples TRBV20-1 to TRBJ2-2; 10 positions match TRBD2. Germline values: CDR1 DFQATT, CDR2 SNEGSKA (reference sequence). The CDR3 is 16 residues long. The V gene end was trimmed by 1 base and the J gene end by 5 bases; junction bases not matched to a gene: 7. Incomplete CDR3 DNA: TGCAGTGCTAGAGCCCCAGCGGGGGGGGATACCGGGGAG. Amino acids: CSARAPAGGDTGE. The complete CDR3 sequence is CSARAPAGGDTGELFF.

About this clone: The CDR3 extends 3 residues past the end of the read, so its final part is completed from the germline J gene. The chain links TRBV19 to TRBJ2-3, with TRBD2 matching over 8 bases. Germline CDR1 reads LNHDA; CDR2 reads SQIVND (reference sequence). With 5 bases clipped from V and 2 bases from J, the junction kept 6 bases outside the gene matches. The CDR3 covers 15 residues. The sequenced CDR3 bases are TGTGCCAGTAGTGTTAGCGGGGCCTCCACAGATACG. It is translated as CASSVSGASTDT. The CDR3 reads in full as CASSVSGASTDTQYF.